This entry features one T cell receptor beta chain sequence. This specimen belongs to a study of blood T cell repertoires in COVID-19. Either two negative PCRs, clearance, or symptom resolution qualified Cohort 3 donors as recovered. The germline gives CDR1 MNHEY, CDR2 SMNVEV (reference sequence). The CDR3 is made up of 14 amino acids. The V and J ends lost 4 bases and 3 bases respectively, with 12 bases between them. TCRdb keeps only in-frame clones here, not all; method: immunoSEQ multiplex PCR. The data contain more than 200,000 clones, 85% to 90% of them seen just once; the ten biggest clones take up about 1.6%.

What was sequenced was PBMCs or T cells enriched from blood (not recorded which). This TCR derives from a woman aged 45-65 years who had recovered from COVID-19. The chain links TRBV27 to TRBJ1-2, with a possible D match to TRBD1 (5 bases). CDR3 coding DNA: TGTGCCAGCAGTTCGGGGAGGGGAGACTATGGCTACACCTTC. Amino acids: CASSSGRGDYGYTF.